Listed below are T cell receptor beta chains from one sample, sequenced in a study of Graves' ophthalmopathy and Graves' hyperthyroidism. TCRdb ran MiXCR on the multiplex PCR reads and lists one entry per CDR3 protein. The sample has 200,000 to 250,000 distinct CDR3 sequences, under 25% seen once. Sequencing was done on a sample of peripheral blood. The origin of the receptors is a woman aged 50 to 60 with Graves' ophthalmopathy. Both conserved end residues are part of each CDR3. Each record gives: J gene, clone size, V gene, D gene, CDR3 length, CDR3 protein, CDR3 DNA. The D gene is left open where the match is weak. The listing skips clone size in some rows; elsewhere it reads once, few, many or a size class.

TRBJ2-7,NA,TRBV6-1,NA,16,CASRTRVGDPSYEQYF,TGTGCCAGCAGAACCAGGGTAGGGGACCCTAGCTACGAGCAGTACTTC
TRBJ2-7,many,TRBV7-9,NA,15,CASSLGVGTAYEQYF,TGTGCCAGCAGCTTAGGGGTCGGGACGGCTTACGAGCAGTACTTC
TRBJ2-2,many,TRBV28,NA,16,CASSPILVEFQGELFF,TGTGCCAGCAGTCCCATCCTAGTCGAATTTCAGGGGGAGCTGTTTTTT
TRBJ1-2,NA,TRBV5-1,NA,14,CASSLQQAYYGYTF,TGCGCCAGCAGCCTACAACAGGCCTACTATGGCTACACCTTC
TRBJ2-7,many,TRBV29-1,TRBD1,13,CSVAPGGAYEQYF,TGCAGCGTTGCCCCAGGGGGAGCCTACGAGCAGTACTTC
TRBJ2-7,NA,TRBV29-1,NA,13,CSVELGDSYEQYF,TGCAGCGTTGAATTGGGGGATTCCTACGAGCAGTACTTC
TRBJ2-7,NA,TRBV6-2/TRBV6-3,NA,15,CASSSGEAISYEQSF,TGTGCCAGCAGCAGTGGTGAGGCAATATCCTACGAGCAGTCCTTC
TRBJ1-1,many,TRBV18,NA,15,CASSPLDPLNTEAFF,TGTGCCAGCTCACCCCTCGATCCATTGAACACTGAAGCTTTCTTT
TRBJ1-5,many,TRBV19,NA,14,CASSRGGSNQPQHF,TGTGCCAGTAGTCGGGGGGGGAGCAATCAGCCCCAGCATTTT
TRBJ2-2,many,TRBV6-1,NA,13,CASRNRDTGELFF,TGTGCCAGCAGGAACAGGGACACCGGGGAGCTGTTTTTT
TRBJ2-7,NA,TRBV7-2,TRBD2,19,CASSLAPGTSGSGPVEQYF,TGTGCCAGCAGCTTAGCCCCCGGGACTAGCGGGAGTGGTCCCGTCGAGCAGTACTTC
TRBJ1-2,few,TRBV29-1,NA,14,CSANTRQVNNGYSF,TGCAGCGCCAACACCCGACAGGTGAACAATGGCTACTCCTTC
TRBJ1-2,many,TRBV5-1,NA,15,CASTSWMGSNYGYTF,TGCGCCAGCACCTCTTGGATGGGCAGTAACTATGGCTACACCTTC
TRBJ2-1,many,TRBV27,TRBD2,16,CASSSRREGPDNEQFF,TGTGCCAGCAGTTCAAGACGGGAGGGCCCAGACAATGAGCAGTTCTTC
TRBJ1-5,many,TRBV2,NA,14,CASRGEQGYQPQHF,TGTGCCAGCAGGGGGGAACAGGGATATCAGCCCCAGCATTTT
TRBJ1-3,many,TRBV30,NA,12,CAWKKTGNTIYF,TGTGCCTGGAAGAAGACTGGAAACACCATATATTTT
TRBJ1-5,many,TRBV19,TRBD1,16,CASSTTGGTRNQPQHF,TGTGCCAGTAGTACGACAGGGGGCACGCGCAATCAGCCCCAGCATTTT
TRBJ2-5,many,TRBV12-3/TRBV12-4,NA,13,CASTLGGGETQYF,TGTGCCAGCACCTTGGGAGGAGGAGAGACCCAGTACTTC
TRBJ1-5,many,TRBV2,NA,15,CASSEQSGSPQPQHF,TGTGCCAGCAGTGAACAAAGTGGGTCTCCACAGCCCCAGCATTTT
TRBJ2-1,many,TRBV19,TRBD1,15,CASAEGQEPNNEQFF,TGTGCCAGTGCCGAGGGACAGGAGCCCAACAATGAGCAGTTCTTC
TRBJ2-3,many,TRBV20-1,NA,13,CSARPPTTDTQYF,TGCAGTGCTAGACCCCCTACCACAGATACGCAGTATTTT
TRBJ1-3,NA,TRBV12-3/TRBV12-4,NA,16,CASSFGGLSSGNTIYF,TGTGCCAGCAGTTTTGGCGGCCTCAGCTCTGGAAACACCATATATTTT
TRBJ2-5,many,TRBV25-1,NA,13,CASSSEFQETQYF,TGTGCCAGCAGTAGCGAATTCCAAGAGACCCAGTACTTC
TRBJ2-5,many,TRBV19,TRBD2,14,CASTPAGERETQYF,TGTGCCAGTACGCCAGCGGGAGAACGGGAGACCCAGTACTTC
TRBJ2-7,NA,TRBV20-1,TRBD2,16,CSAGLAGGGASYEQYF,TGCAGTGCTGGACTAGCGGGAGGGGGGGCCTCCTACGAGCAGTACTTC
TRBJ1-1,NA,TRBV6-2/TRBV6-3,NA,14,CASNLDSQNTEAFF,TGTGCCAGCAATTTGGACAGTCAGAACACTGAGGCTTTCTTT
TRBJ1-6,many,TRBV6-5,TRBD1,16,CASSYGTGGADSPLHF,TGTGCCAGCAGTTACGGGACAGGGGGCGCGGATTCACCCCTCCACTTT
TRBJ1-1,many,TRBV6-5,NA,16,CASSSRRGAGNTEAFF,TGTGCCAGCAGTTCTCGTCGGGGGGCGGGGAACACTGAAGCTTTCTTT